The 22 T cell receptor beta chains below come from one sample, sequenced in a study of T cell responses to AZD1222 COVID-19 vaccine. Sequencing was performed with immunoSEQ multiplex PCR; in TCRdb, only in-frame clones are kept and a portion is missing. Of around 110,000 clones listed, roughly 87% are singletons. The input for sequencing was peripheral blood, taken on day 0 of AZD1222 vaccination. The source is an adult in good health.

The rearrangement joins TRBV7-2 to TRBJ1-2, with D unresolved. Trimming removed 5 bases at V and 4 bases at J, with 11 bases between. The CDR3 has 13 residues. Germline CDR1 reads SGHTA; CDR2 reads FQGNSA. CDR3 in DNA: TGTGCCAGCAGCCCCCCGGGTACCTATGGCTACACCTTC. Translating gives CASSPPGTYGYTF.

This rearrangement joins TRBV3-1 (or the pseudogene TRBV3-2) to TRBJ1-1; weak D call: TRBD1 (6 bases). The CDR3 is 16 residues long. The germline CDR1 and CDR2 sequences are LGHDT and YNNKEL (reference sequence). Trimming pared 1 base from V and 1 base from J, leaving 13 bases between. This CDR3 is CASSQGTPQGNTEAFF. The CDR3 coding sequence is TGTGCCAGCAGCCAAGGTACCCCACAGGGGAACACTGAAGCTTTCTTT.

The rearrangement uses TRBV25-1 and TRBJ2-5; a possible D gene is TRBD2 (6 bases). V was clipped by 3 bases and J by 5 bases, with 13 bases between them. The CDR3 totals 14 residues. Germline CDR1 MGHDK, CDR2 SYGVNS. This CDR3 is CASSEEGPWETQYF. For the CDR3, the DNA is TGTGCCAGCAGTGAGGAGGGGCCGTGGGAGACCCAGTACTTC.

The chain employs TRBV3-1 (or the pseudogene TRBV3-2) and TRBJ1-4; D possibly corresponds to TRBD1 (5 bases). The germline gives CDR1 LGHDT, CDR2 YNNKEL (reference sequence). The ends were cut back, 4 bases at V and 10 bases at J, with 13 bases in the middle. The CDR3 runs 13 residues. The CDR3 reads CASSPTERGKLFF. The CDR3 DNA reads TGTGCCAGCAGCCCAACCGAAAGGGGAAAACTGTTTTTT.

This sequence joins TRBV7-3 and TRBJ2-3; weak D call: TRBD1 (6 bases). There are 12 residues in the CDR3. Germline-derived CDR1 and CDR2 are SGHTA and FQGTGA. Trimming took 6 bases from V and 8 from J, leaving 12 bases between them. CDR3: CASRSLGGTQYF. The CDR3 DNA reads TGTGCCAGCAGATCCCTAGGGGGTACGCAGTATTTT.

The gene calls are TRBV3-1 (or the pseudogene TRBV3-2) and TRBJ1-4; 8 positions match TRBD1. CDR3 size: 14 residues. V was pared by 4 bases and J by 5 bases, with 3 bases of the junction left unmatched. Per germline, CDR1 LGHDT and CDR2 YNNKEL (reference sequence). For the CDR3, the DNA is TGTGCCAGCAGCCCGGACAGGGCAAATGAAAAACTGTTTTTT. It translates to CASSPDRANEKLFF.

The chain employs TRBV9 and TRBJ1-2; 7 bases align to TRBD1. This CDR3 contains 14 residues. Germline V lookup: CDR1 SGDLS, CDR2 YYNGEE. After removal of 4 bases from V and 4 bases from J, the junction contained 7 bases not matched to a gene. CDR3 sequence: CASSTMTGTYGYTF. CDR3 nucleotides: TGTGCCAGCAGCACGATGACAGGGACCTATGGCTACACCTTC.

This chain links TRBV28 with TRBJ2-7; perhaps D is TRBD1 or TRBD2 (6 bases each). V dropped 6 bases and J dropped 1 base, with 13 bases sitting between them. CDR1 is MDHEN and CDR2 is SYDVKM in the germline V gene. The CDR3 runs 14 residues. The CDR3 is CASSMGGGSYEQYF. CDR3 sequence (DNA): TGTGCCAGCAGCATGGGGGGCGGATCCTACGAGCAGTACTTC.

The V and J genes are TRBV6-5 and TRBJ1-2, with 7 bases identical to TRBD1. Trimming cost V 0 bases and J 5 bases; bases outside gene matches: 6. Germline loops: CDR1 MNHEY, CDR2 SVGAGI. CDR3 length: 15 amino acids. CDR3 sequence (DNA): TGTGCCAGCAGTTACTCGGGAGCAGGGGGTTATGGCTACACCTTC. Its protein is CASSYSGAGGYGYTF.

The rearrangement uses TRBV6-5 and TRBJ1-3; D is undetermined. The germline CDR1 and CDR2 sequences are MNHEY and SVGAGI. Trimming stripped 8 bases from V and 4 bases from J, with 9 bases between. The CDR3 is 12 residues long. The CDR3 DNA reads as TGTGCCAGCCGGGGTTTCGGAAACACCATATATTTT. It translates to CASRGFGNTIYF.

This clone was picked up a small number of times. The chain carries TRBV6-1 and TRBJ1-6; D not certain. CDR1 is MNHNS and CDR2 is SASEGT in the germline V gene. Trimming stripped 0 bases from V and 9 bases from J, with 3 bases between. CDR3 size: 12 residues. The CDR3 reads CASSEASSPLHF. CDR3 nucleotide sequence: TGTGCCAGCAGTGAAGCAAGTTCACCCCTCCACTTT.

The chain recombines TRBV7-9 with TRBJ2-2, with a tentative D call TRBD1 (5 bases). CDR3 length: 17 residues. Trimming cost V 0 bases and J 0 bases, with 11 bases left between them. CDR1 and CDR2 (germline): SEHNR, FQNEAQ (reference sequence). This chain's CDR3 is CASSLAGEATNTGELFF. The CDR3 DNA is TGTGCCAGCAGCTTAGCAGGGGAAGCTACGAACACCGGGGAGCTGTTTTTT.

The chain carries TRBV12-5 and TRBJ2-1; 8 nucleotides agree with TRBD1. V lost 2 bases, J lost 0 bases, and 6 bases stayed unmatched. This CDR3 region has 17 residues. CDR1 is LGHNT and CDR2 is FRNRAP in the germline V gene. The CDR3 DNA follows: TGTGCTAGTGGTTTGATCCTAACAGGGGGCTCCTACAATGAGCAGTTCTTC. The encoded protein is CASGLILTGGSYNEQFF.

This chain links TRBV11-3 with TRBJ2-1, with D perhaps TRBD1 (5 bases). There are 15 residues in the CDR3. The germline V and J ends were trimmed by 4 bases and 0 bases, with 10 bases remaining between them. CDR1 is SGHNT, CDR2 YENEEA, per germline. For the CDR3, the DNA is TGTGCCAGCAGCTCTCGACAGAGCTCCTACAATGAGCAGTTCTTC. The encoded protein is CASSSRQSSYNEQFF.

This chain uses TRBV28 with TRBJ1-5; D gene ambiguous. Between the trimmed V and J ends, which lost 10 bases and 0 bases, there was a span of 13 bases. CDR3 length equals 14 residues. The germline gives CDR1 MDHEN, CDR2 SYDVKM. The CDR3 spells CATHWGYSNQPQHF. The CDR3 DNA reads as TGTGCCACCCACTGGGGATATAGCAATCAGCCCCAGCATTTT.

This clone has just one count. CDR3 sequence (DNA): TGTGCCAGCAGCTTAGATCGTTGGCTAGCGGAGAACACCGGGGAGCTGTTTTTT. Protein product: CASSLDRWLAENTGELFF. The rearrangement links TRBV11-3 to TRBJ2-2; 7 positions agree with TRBD2. J gave up 1 base and V 0 bases, and 8 bases lay outside the gene matches. Germline CDR1 SGHNT, CDR2 YENEEA. The CDR3 has 18 amino acids.

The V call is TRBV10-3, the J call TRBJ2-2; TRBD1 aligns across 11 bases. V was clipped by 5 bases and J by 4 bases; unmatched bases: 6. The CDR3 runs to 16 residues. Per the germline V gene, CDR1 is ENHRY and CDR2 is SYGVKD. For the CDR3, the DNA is TGTGCCATCAGTAACCGGGACAGGGGGATCACCGGGGAGCTGTTTTTT. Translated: CAISNRDRGITGELFF.

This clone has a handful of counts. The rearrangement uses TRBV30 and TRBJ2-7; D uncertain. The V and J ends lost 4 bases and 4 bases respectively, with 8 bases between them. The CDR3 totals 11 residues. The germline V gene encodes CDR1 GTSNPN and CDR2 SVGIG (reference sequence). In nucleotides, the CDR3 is TGTGCCTGGACCCGCGGATACGAGCAGTACTTC. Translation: CAWTRGYEQYF. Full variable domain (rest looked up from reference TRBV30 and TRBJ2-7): SQTIHQWPATLVQPVGSPLSLECTVEGTSNPNLYWYRQAAGRGLQLLFYSVGIGQISSEVPQNLSASRPQDRQFILSSKKLLLSDSGFYLCAWTRGYEQYFGPGTRLTVT.

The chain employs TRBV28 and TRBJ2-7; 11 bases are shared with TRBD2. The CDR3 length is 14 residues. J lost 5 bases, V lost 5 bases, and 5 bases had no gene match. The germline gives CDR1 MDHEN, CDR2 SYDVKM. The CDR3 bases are TGTGCCAGCAGTACCGGGACTAGCGGAAACGAGCAGTACTTC. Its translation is CASSTGTSGNEQYF.

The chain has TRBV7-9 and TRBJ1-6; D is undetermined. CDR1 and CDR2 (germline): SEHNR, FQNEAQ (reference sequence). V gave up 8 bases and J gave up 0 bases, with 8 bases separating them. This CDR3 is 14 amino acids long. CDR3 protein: CASSASSYNSPLHF. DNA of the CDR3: TGTGCCAGCTCCGCGAGCTCCTATAATTCACCCCTCCACTTT.

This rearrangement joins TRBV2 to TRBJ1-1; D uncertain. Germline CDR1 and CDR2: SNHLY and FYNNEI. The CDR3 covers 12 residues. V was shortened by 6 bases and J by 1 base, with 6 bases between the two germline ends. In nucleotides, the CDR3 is TGTGCCAGCAGACACACGAACACTGAAGCTTTCTTT. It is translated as CASRHTNTEAFF.

CDR3 loop: CASSQRWGKNTEAFF. The CDR3 nucleotides are TGCGCCAGCAGCCAACGGTGGGGGAAGAACACTGAAGCTTTCTTT. The V call is TRBV5-1, the J call TRBJ1-1; D possibly corresponds to TRBD1 (5 bases). The ends were cut back, 4 bases at V and 1 base at J, with 14 bases in the middle. Germline assignment: CDR1 SGHRS and CDR2 YFSETQ. The CDR3 length is 15 residues. Full variable domain (missing parts from reference TRBV5-1 and TRBJ1-1): KAGVTQTPRYLIKTRGQQVTLSCSPISGHRSVSWYQQTPGQGLQFLFEYFSETQRNKGNFPGRFSGRQFSNSRSEMNVSTLELGDSALYLCASSQRWGKNTEAFFGQGTRLTVV.